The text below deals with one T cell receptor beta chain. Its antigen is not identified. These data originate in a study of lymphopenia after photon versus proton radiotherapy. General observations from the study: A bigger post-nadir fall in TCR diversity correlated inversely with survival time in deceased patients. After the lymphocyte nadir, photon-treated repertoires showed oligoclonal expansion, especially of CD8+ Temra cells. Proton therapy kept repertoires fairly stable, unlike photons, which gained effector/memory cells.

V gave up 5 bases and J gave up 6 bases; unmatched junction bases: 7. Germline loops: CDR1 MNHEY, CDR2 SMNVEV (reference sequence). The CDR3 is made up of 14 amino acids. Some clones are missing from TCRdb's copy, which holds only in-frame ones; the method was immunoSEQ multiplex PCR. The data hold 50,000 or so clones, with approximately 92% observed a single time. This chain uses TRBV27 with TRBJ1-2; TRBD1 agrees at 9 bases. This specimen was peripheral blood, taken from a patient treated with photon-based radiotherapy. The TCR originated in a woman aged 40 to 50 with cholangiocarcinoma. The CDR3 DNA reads TGTGCCAGCAGTCCACAGGGACAGGGTAATGGCTACACCTTC. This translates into CASSPQGQGNGYTF.